A selection of T cell receptor beta chains follows, all from one sample in a study of persistence of HIV-infected CD4 T cells. No cognate antigen is known for these TCRs. Profiled with immunoSEQ multiplex PCR; TCRdb holds only in-frame clones, not every one. The sample has 10,000 to 15,000 clones, about 72% seen once; the top ten hold approximately 18%. This specimen was CD4+ T cells sorted from PBMCs after 18-hour stimulation, taken from a patient who received antiretroviral therapy. The origin of the receptors is an adult man with HIV who was CMV-seropositive. CDR3s include the opening cysteine and the closing phenylalanine or tryptophan. The D gene is left open where the match is weak. Expanded clones are given a class, and other clones once, few, many or no size at all.

clone_size: .
d_call: TRBD2
v_call: TRBV10-2
j_call: TRBJ2-7
cdr3_aa: CASRLAGGSYEQYF
cdr3_nt: TGCGCCAGCAGGCTAGCGGGGGGTTCCTACGAGCAGTACTTC

clone_size: .
d_call: .
v_call: TRBV7-2
j_call: TRBJ2-3
cdr3_aa: CASSFRIETDTQYF
cdr3_nt: TGTGCCAGCAGCTTCAGGATAGAGACAGATACGCAGTATTTT

clone_size: .
d_call: .
v_call: TRBV19
j_call: TRBJ1-2
cdr3_aa: CASSIERYHGYTF
cdr3_nt: TGTGCCAGTAGTATAGAACGGTACCATGGCTACACCTTC

clone_size: once
d_call: .
v_call: TRBV29-1
j_call: TRBJ2-5
cdr3_aa: CSVPQGQETQYF
cdr3_nt: TGCAGCGTCCCCCAGGGCCAAGAGACCCAGTACTTC

clone_size: .
d_call: .
v_call: TRBV28
j_call: TRBJ1-5
cdr3_aa: CAILGRAGLNNQPQHF
cdr3_nt: TGTGCCATCCTCGGCCGGGCAGGACTAAACAATCAGCCCCAGCATTTT

clone_size: once
d_call: .
v_call: TRBV19
j_call: TRBJ1-4
cdr3_aa: CASSKNRVTNEKLFF
cdr3_nt: TGTGCCAGTAGTAAAAACAGGGTGACTAATGAAAAACTGTTTTTT

clone_size: .
d_call: .
v_call: TRBV20-1
j_call: TRBJ1-1
cdr3_aa: CSARPNTEAFF
cdr3_nt: TGCAGTGCTAGACCTAACACTGAAGCTTTCTTT

clone_size: .
d_call: .
v_call: TRBV19
j_call: TRBJ2-7
cdr3_aa: CASSSGEFNEQYF
cdr3_nt: TGTGCCAGTAGTAGCGGGGAATTCAACGAGCAGTACTTC

clone_size: .
d_call: .
v_call: TRBV5-4
j_call: TRBJ2-7
cdr3_aa: CASSLSGYEQYF
cdr3_nt: TGTGCCAGCAGCTTAAGTGGGTACGAGCAGTACTTC

clone_size: few
d_call: .
v_call: TRBV6-2/TRBV6-3
j_call: TRBJ1-2
cdr3_aa: CASSYGSSYGYTF
cdr3_nt: TGTGCCAGCAGTTACGGAAGTTCCTATGGCTACACCTTC

clone_size: few
d_call: .
v_call: TRBV7-9
j_call: TRBJ2-7
cdr3_aa: CASNSPGAGGSYEQYF
cdr3_nt: TGTGCCAGCAACTCTCCGGGGGCAGGGGGCTCCTACGAGCAGTACTTC

clone_size: .
d_call: TRBD1
v_call: TRBV5-1
j_call: TRBJ2-2
cdr3_aa: CASRWGQINTGELFF
cdr3_nt: TGCGCCAGCAGATGGGGACAGATTAACACCGGGGAGCTGTTTTTT

clone_size: few
d_call: TRBD2
v_call: TRBV5-1
j_call: TRBJ2-7
cdr3_aa: CASSLGVGGAGEQYF
cdr3_nt: TGCGCCAGCAGCTTGGGCGTCGGGGGGGCCGGCGAGCAGTACTTC

clone_size: .
d_call: .
v_call: TRBV6-5
j_call: TRBJ2-2
cdr3_aa: CASRRNTGELFF
cdr3_nt: TGTGCCAGCAGAAGGAACACCGGGGAGCTGTTTTTT

clone_size: .
d_call: .
v_call: TRBV18
j_call: TRBJ2-6
cdr3_aa: CASSPVRSGANVLTF
cdr3_nt: TGTGCCAGCTCACCAGTCCGCTCTGGGGCCAACGTCCTGACTTTC

clone_size: .
d_call: .
v_call: TRBV14
j_call: TRBJ1-2
cdr3_aa: CASSPPGGAFAGYTF
cdr3_nt: TGTGCCAGCAGCCCACCCGGGGGGGCCTTCGCCGGCTACACCTTC

clone_size: few
d_call: .
v_call: TRBV7-9
j_call: TRBJ2-3
cdr3_aa: CASSSGRTDTQYF
cdr3_nt: TGTGCCAGCAGCTCCGGCCGGACAGATACGCAGTATTTT

clone_size: .
d_call: TRBD1
v_call: TRBV7-2
j_call: TRBJ2-7
cdr3_aa: CASSLMDRIYEQYF
cdr3_nt: TGTGCCAGCAGCCTTATGGACAGGATCTACGAGCAGTACTTC

clone_size: .
d_call: .
v_call: TRBV2
j_call: TRBJ2-3
cdr3_aa: CASNGPFMYTQYF
cdr3_nt: TGTGCCAGCAACGGGCCATTCATGTATACGCAGTATTTT

clone_size: medium-sized
d_call: .
v_call: TRBV25-1
j_call: TRBJ1-6
cdr3_aa: CASSGGAGNNSPLHF
cdr3_nt: TGTGCCAGCAGTGGAGGGGCTGGTAATAATTCACCCCTCCACTTT

clone_size: .
d_call: .
v_call: TRBV6-5
j_call: TRBJ2-7
cdr3_aa: CASKGGQVAHEQYF
cdr3_nt: TGTGCCAGCAAGGGGGGGCAGGTGGCCCACGAGCAGTACTTC

clone_size: .
d_call: TRBD1
v_call: TRBV28
j_call: TRBJ1-1
cdr3_aa: CASSQHRQGEVAFF
cdr3_nt: TGTGCCAGCAGCCAACATAGACAGGGGGAAGTAGCTTTCTTT

clone_size: .
d_call: TRBD1
v_call: TRBV7-6
j_call: TRBJ2-3
cdr3_aa: CASSPTGSPTDTQYF
cdr3_nt: TGTGCCAGCAGCCCGACAGGGTCTCCCACAGATACGCAGTATTTT

clone_size: few
d_call: .
v_call: TRBV10-2
j_call: TRBJ1-6
cdr3_aa: CASSEHDNSPLHF
cdr3_nt: TGCGCCAGCAGTGAACACGATAATTCACCCCTCCACTTT

clone_size: .
d_call: .
v_call: TRBV6-6
j_call: TRBJ1-2
cdr3_aa: CASSYKDSGNYGYTF
cdr3_nt: TGTGCCAGCAGTTACAAGGACAGTGGGAACTATGGCTACACCTTC

clone_size: .
d_call: .
v_call: TRBV18
j_call: TRBJ1-1
cdr3_aa: CASSPGRGTEAFF
cdr3_nt: TGTGCCAGCTCACCAGGGAGGGGCACTGAAGCTTTCTTT

clone_size: .
d_call: .
v_call: TRBV5-1
j_call: TRBJ2-7
cdr3_aa: CASSFTGEGFYEQYF
cdr3_nt: TGCGCCAGCAGTTTTACAGGGGAGGGGTTCTACGAGCAGTACTTC

clone_size: .
d_call: TRBD2
v_call: TRBV24-1
j_call: TRBJ2-3
cdr3_aa: CATSDFTLAGGSDTQYF
cdr3_nt: TGTGCCACCAGTGATTTCACTCTAGCGGGGGGGTCAGATACGCAGTATTTT